The source of this T cell receptor beta chain is a study of T cells in Graves' hyperthyroidism and ophthalmopathy. General study results and limits: Most clonotypes that expanded in the thyroid above 0.001 also showed up in blood.

Uncontrolled infection, other autoimmune disease, pregnancy or lactation led to exclusion. Extraction of PBMCs used under 13 ml of fresh peripheral blood. Germline V gives CDR1 SNHLY, CDR2 FYNNEI. Deletions cut 3 bases from V and 5 bases from J, with 11 bases between. The length of the CDR3 is 13 residues. This clonotype was observed many times. Its matching antigen is unknown. The CDR3 regions of TCR beta were amplified from RNA transcripts. With the HTBI primer set, the TCR CDR3 went through a first round of RT-PCR. TCRdb recomputed calls from the multiplex PCR reads with MiXCR, one row per CDR3 protein. The repertoire holds about 420,000 distinct CDR3 sequences, with around 16% as singletons.

This receptor was obtained from a woman aged 18-29 years with Graves' hyperthyroidism. The specimen was blood. The V gene is TRBV2, the J gene TRBJ2-7; D might be TRBD2 (7 bases). The CDR3 region has the DNA TGTGCCAGCAGTGAGGAAGGGGGGGACGAGCAGTACTTC. Translation: CASSEEGGDEQYF.